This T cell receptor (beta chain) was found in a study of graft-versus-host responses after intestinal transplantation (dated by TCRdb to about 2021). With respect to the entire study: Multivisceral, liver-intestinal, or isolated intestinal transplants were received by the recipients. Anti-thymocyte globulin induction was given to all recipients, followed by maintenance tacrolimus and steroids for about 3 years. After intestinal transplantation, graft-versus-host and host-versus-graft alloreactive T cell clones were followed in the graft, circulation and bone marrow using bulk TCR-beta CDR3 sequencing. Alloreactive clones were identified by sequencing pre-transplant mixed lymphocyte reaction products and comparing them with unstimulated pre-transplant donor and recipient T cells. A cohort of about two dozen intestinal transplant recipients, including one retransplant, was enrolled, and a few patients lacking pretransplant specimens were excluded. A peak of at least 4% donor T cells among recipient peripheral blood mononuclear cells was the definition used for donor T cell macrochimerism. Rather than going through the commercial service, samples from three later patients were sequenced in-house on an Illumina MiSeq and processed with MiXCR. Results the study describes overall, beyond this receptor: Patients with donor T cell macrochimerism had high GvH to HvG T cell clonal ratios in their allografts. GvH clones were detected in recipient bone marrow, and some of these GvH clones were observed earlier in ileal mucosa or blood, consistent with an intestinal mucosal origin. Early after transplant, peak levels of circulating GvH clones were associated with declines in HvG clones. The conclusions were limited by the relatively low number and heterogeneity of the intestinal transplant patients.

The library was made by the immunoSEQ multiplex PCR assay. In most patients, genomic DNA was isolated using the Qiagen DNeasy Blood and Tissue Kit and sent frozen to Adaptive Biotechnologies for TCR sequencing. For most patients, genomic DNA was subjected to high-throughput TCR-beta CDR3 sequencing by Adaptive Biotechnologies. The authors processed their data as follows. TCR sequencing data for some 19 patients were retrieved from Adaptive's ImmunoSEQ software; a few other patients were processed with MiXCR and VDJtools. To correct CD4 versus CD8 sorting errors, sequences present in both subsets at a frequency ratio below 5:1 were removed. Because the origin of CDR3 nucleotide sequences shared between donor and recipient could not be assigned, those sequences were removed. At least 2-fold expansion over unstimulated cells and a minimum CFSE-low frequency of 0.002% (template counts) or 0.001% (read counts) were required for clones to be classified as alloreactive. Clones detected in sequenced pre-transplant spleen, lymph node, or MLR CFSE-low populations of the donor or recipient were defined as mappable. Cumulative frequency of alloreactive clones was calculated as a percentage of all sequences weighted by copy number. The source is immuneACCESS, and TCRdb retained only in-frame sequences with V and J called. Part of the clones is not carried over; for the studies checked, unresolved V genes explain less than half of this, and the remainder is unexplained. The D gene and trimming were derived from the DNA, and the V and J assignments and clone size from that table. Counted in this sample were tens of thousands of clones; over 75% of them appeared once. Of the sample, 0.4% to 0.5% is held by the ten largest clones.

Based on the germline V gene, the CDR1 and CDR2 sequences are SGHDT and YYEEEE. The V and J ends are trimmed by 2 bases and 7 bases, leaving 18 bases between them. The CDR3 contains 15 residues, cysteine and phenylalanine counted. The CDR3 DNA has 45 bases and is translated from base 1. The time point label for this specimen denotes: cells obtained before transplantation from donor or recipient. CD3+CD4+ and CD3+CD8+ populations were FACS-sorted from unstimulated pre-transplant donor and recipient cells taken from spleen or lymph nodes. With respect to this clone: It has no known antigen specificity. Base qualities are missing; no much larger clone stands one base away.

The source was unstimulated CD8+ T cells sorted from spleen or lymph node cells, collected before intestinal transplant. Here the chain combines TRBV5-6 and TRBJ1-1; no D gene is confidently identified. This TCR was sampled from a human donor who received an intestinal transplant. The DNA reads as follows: TGTGCCAGCAGCTTATTGGGCAGAGAAATTAGTGAAGCTTTCTTT. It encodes CASSLLGREISEAFF. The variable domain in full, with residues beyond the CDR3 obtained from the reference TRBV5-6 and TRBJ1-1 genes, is DAGVTQSPTHLIKTRGQQVTLRCSPKSGHDTVSWYQQALGQGPQFIFQYYEEEERQRGNFPDRFSGHQFPNYSSELNVNALLLGDSALYLCASSLLGREISEAFFGQGTRLTVV.